This entry is about one T cell receptor (beta chain). These data are taken from a study of response to subunit inactivated influenza vaccine. TCRdb recomputed calls from the RT-PCR reads with MiXCR, one row per CDR3 protein. The sample consists of some 570,000 distinct CDR3 sequences, 11% of them appearing once. This CDR3 has 15 residues. Trimming pared 3 bases from V and 4 bases from J, leaving 14 bases between. A further study also used this sample, focusing on T cells expressing NK-cell markers. As that study records: In generating TCR beta cDNA, 5'RACE template switching with UMIs was used.

Sample: PBMCs from blood, taken on the day of vaccination. The receptor was isolated from a middle-aged man who received an inactivated influenza vaccine. The V gene is TRBV12-3 or TRBV12-4, the J gene TRBJ2-3, with D possibly TRBD2 on 6 matching bases. CDR3 loop: CASSLAGYGADTQYF. The CDR3 DNA reads TGTGCCAGCAGTTTGGCGGGATATGGTGCAGATACGCAGTATTTT.